The TCR beta chain under discussion was sequenced for a study of CD4 T cells in relation to SARS-CoV-2 and coronaviruses. The overall study: ViraFEST: approximately 10-day antigen culture of PBMCs, then TCR beta CDR3 sequencing. No peptide or an HIV-1 Nef peptide pool served as negative control.

With regard to this clone: What it binds is not known.

This table comes from immunoSEQ multiplex PCR, and its TCRdb copy is limited to in-frame clones, with some not included. The top ten clones hold 15% to 20% of a sample with about 26,000 clones, more than 60% of them seen once. The CDR3 is 15 residues long. Germline values: CDR1 DFQATT, CDR2 SNEGSKA (reference sequence). Trimming cost V 3 bases and J 0 bases, with 15 bases left between them. Unexposed donor CD4+ T cells date from about 2011-2018, before the COVID-19 pandemic. After less than 11 days of culture, CD4+ T cells were isolated. Cells permitting, SARS-CoV-2 S/N and four cold-coronavirus spikes were tested on unexposed-donor CD4+ T cells. Fresh IL-2 medium replaced half the medium on days 3 and 7.

This sequence joins TRBV20-1 and TRBJ2-7, with D perhaps given as TRBD1 or TRBD2 (6 bases each). The sequencing sample was made of CD4+ T cells from PBMCs, cultured in vitro. The sequence was obtained from a human donor in good health. CDR3 coding DNA: TGCAGTGCTAGTGATTGGGGGGCGAGCTCCTACGAGCAGTACTTC. Amino acids: CSASDWGASSYEQYF.